Sequencing of this T cell receptor (beta chain) was carried out in a study of T cell responses to AZD1222 COVID-19 vaccine. Germline assignment: CDR1 MDHEN and CDR2 SYDVKM. The CDR3 consists of 16 residues. V gave up 1 base and J gave up 1 base, with 13 bases separating them. Profiling relied on immunoSEQ multiplex PCR, and the TCRdb table lists in-frame clones only, not all of them. The sample contains over 100,000 clones, over 75% of which appear only once. This rearrangement joins TRBV28 to TRBJ1-1, with D tentatively TRBD1 (5 bases). The specimen was peripheral blood, collected on day 0 of AZD1222 vaccination. This sequence was found in an adult in good health. The CDR3 nucleotides read TGTGCCAGCAGTTTATTGGGAAGGACACCGAACACTGAAGCTTTCTTT. It codes for CASSLLGRTPNTEAFF.